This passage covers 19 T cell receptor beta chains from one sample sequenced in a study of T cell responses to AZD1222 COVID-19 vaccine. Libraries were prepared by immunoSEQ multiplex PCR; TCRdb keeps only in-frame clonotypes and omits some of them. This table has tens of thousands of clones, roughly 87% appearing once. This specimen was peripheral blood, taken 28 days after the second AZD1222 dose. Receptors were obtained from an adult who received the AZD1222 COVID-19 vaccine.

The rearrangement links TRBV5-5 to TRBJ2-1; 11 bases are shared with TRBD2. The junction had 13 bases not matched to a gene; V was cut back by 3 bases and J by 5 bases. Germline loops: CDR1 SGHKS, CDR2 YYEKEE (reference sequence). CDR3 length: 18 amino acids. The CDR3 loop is CASSSTSGTLSLHNEQFF. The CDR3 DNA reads TGTGCCAGCAGCTCGACTAGCGGGACTTTATCACTCCACAATGAGCAGTTCTTC.

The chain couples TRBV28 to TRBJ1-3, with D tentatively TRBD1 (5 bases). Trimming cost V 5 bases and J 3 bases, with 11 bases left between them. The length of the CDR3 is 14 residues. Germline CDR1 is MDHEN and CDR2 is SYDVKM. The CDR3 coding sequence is TGTGCCAGCAGTGTAAGACAGATTGGAAACACCATATATTTT. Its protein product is CASSVRQIGNTIYF.

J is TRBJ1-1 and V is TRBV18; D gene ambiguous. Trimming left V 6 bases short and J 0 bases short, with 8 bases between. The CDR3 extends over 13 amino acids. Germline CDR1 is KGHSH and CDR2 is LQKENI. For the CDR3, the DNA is TGTGCCAGCTCTTATAGGTTGAACACTGAAGCTTTCTTT. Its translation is CASSYRLNTEAFF. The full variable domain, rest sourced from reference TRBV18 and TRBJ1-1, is NAGVMQNPRHLVRRRGQEARLRCSPMKGHSHVYWYRQLPEEGLKFMVYLQKENIIDESGMPKERFSAEFPKEGPSILRIQQVVRGDSAAYFCASSYRLNTEAFFGQGTRLTVV.

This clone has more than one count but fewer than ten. The CDR3 DNA sequence: TGTGCCAGCAGCCCTGGGGCAGGGATCACTTATGGCTACACCTTC. Its translation is CASSPGAGITYGYTF. The chain joins TRBV5-5 to TRBJ1-2; D is possibly TRBD1 (5 bases). Trimming removed 4 bases from V and 5 bases from J, with 18 bases in between. The germline V gene encodes CDR1 SGHKS and CDR2 YYEKEE (reference sequence). This CDR3 spans 15 amino acids. The full variable domain, its missing parts supplied by reference TRBV5-5 and TRBJ1-2, is DAGVTQSPTHLIKTRGQQVTLRCSPISGHKSVSWYQQVLGQGPQFIFQYYEKEERGRGNFPDRFSARQFPNYSSELNVNALLLGDSALYLCASSPGAGITYGYTFGSGTRLTVV.

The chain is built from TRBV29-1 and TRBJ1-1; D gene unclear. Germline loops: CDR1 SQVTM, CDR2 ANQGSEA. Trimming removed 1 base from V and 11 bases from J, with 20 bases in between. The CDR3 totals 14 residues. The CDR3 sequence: CSVEGQDAVGEAFF. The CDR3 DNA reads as TGCAGCGTTGAAGGTCAGGACGCCGTAGGTGAGGCTTTCTTT.

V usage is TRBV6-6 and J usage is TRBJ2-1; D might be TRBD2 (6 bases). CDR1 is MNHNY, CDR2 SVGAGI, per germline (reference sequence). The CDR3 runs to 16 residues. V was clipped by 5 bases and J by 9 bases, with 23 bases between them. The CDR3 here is CASSRQPGPRAGEQFF. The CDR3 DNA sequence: TGTGCCAGCAGTCGACAACCGGGACCCCGAGCGGGTGAGCAGTTCTTC.

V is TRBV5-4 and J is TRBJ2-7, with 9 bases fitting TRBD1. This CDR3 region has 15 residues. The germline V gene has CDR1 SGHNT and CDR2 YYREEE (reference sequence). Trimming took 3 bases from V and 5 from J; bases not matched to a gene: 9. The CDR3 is CASSSEKWDRDEQYV. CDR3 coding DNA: TGTGCCAGCAGCTCCGAGAAGTGGGACAGGGACGAGCAGTACGTC.

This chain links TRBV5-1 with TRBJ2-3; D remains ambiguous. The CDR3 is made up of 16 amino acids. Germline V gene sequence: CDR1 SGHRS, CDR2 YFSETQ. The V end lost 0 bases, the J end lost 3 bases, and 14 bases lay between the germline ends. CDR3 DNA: TGCGCCAGCAGCTTGGCAGGTGGATCCCGGACAGATACGCAGTATTTT. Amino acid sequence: CASSLAGGSRTDTQYF.

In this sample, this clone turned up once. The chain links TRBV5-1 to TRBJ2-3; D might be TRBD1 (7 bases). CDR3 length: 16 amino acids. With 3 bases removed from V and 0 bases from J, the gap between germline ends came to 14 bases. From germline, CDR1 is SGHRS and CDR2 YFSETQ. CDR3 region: CASSSPTGTSTDTQYF. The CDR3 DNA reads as TGCGCCAGCAGCTCGCCGACAGGGACTAGCACAGATACGCAGTATTTT.

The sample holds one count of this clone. CDR3 sequence (DNA): TGTGCCAGCAGCCCCGGTAGGGGCCCTACCCTTCCCCAGCATTTT. It codes for CASSPGRGPTLPQHF. This sequence joins TRBV2 and TRBJ1-5; perhaps TRBD1 as D (5 bases). Germline CDR1 reads SNHLY; CDR2 reads FYNNEI. The CDR3 length is 15 residues. The V end was cut by 6 bases, the J end by 10 bases, with 22 bases between. The full variable domain, completed using reference TRBV2 and TRBJ1-5, is EPEVTQTPSHQVTQMGQEVILRCVPISNHLYFYWYRQILGQKVEFLVSFYNNEISEKSEIFDDQFSVERPDGSNFTLKIRSTKLEDSAMYFCASSPGRGPTLPQHFGDGTRLSIL.

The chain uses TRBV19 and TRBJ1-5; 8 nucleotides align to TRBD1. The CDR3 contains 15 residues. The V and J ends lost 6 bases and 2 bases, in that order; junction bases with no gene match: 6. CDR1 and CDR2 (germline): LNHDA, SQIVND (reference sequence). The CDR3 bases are TGTGCCAGTAGAGACAGGGGAGGGGGCAATCAGCCCCAGCATTTT. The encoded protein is CASRDRGGGNQPQHF.

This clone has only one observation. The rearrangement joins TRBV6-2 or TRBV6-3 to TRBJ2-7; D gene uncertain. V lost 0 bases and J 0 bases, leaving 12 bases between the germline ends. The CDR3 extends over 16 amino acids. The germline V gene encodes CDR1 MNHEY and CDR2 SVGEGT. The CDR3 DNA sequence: TGTGCCAGCAGTTACTCGCACAGAATAGCCTCCTACGAGCAGTACTTC. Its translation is CASSYSHRIASYEQYF.

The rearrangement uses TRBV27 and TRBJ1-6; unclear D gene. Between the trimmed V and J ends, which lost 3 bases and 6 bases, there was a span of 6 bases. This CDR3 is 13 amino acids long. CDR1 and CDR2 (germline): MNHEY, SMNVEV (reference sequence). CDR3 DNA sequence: TGTGCCAGCAGTTTTTCGGTTAATTCACCCCTCCACTTT. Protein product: CASSFSVNSPLHF.

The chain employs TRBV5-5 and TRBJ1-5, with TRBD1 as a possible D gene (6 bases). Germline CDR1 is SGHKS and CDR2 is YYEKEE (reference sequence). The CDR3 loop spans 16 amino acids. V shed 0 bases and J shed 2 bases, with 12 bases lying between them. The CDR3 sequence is CASSLDRVMGNQPQHF. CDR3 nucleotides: TGTGCCAGCAGCTTGGACAGGGTGATGGGCAATCAGCCCCAGCATTTT.

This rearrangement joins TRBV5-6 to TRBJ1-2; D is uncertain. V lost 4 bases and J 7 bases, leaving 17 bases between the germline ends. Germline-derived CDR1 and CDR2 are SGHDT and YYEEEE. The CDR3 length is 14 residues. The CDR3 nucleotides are TGTGCCAGCAGCATCAACAACGGAGTTGGTGGCTACACCTTC. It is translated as CASSINNGVGGYTF.

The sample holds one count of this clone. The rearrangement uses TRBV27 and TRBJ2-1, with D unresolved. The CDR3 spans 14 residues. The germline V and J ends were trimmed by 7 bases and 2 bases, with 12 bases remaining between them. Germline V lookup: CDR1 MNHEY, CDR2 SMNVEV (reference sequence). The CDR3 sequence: CASKDTHAYNEQFF. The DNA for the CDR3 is TGTGCCAGCAAGGATACTCATGCCTACAATGAGCAGTTCTTC.

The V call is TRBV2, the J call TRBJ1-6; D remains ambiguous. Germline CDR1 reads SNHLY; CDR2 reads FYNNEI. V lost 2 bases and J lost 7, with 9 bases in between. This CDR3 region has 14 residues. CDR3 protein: CASSESWGNSPLHF. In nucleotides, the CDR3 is TGTGCCAGCAGTGAATCTTGGGGAAATTCACCCCTCCACTTT.

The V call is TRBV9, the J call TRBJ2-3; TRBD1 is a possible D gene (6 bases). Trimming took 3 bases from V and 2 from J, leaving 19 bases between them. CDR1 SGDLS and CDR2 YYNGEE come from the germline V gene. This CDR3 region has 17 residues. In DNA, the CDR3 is TGTGCCAGCAGCGCCACCGCCGGGACACCCCTCACAGATACGCAGTATTTT. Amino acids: CASSATAGTPLTDTQYF.

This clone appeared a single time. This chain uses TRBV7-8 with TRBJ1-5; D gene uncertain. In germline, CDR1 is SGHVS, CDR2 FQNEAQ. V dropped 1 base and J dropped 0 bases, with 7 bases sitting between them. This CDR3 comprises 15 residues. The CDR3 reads CASSLDRGSNQPQHF. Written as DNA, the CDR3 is TGTGCCAGCAGCTTAGACAGAGGTAGCAATCAGCCCCAGCATTTT.